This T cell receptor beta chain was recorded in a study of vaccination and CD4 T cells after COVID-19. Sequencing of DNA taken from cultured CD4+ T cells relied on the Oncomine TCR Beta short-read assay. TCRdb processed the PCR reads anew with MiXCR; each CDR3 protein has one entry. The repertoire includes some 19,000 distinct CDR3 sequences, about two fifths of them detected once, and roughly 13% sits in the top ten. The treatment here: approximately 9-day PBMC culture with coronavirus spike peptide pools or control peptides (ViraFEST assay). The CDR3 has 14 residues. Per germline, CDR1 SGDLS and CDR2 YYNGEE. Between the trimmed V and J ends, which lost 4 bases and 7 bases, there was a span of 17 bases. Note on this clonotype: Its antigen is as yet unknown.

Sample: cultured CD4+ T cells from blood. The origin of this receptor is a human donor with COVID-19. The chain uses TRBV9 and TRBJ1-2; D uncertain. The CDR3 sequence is CASSKGEGAFGYTF. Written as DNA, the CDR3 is TGTGCCAGCAGCAAGGGCGAGGGAGCCTTTGGCTACACCTTC.